Reported below is one TCR beta chain. The data were obtained in a study of blood T cell repertoires in COVID-19. Germline values: CDR1 SGHTA, CDR2 FQGNSA. The V gene lost 5 bases and the J gene lost 1 base, with 12 bases spanning the gap. CDR3 size: 14 residues. TCRdb's copy holds only in-frame clones and misses some; the assay was immunoSEQ multiplex PCR. The repertoire holds 350,000 to 400,000 clones, with about nine tenths as singletons. The rearrangement uses TRBV7-2 and TRBJ2-7; tentative D call: TRBD2 (6 bases). Material for sequencing was PBMCs or T cells enriched from blood (not recorded which). This sequence was found in a woman aged 40 to 50 who had been exposed to COVID-19. The chain's CDR3 is CASSPRGTSYEQYF. In DNA, the CDR3 is TGTGCCAGCAGCCCCCGAGGGACTTCCTACGAGCAGTACTTC.